This TCR beta chain was captured in a study of blood T cell repertoires in COVID-19. Study context: Acute-phase and convalescent COVID-19 samples originated in the United States, Italy and Spain. Nucleic acid was either cDNA or gDNA, and it came from T cells, B-cell-depleted T cells, or PBMCs.

This CDR3 is built from 16 residues. The V gene's germline CDR1 is SGHRS and CDR2 YFSETQ. J was trimmed by 5 bases and V by 4 bases; bases with no gene match: 6. Under the authors' procedure: Reference gene primers were amplified, and this amplification served to estimate nucleated cell counts. Repertoires were generated with immunoSEQ multiplex PCR, while TCRdb's copy carries only in-frame clones and drops some. Clonal size and the V and J genes are those of that table, whereas D and trimming came from the DNA. In the table there are about 230,000 clones, roughly 83% of which are singletons. This rearrangement joins TRBV5-1 to TRBJ2-1, with 13 bases lining up with TRBD2. The receptor's source is a woman between 65 and 79 years old with active or convalescent COVID-19. The sample comprised peripheral blood. CDR3 in DNA: TGCGCCAGCAGCGCGAGACTAGCGGGGGGCGACAATGAGCAGTTCTTC. Its translation is CASSARLAGGDNEQFF. The full variable domain, with the rest looked up from reference TRBV5-1 and TRBJ2-1, is KAGVTQTPRYLIKTRGQQVTLSCSPISGHRSVSWYQQTPGQGLQFLFEYFSETQRNKGNFPGRFSGRQFSNSRSEMNVSTLELGDSALYLCASSARLAGGDNEQFFGPGTRLTVL.